The 13 T cell receptor beta chains below come from one sample, sequenced in a study of CD8 T cells in ankylosing spondylitis. Study conclusions and caveats: A TCR beta motif of eight highly homologous variants appeared characteristic of ankylosing spondylitis blood.

No antigen has been assigned to these receptors. TCRdb passed the 5' RACE reads through MiXCR, listing each CDR3 protein once. This repertoire shows around 490,000 distinct CDR3 sequences, about 5% found once; its top ten account for around 3.5%. Input material: blood, either unsorted or a sorted T cell fraction (not recorded which). The receptors originated from a male donor with ankylosing spondylitis.

This clonotype was detected many times. This chain links TRBV20-1 with TRBJ1-2; D gene ambiguous. V was cut by 1 base and J by 2 bases, with 8 bases left in between. The germline gives CDR1 DFQATT, CDR2 SNEGSKA (reference sequence). The CDR3 covers 13 residues. The CDR3 spells CSARVWENYGYTF. CDR3 sequence (DNA): TGCAGTGCTAGAGTTTGGGAGAACTATGGCTACACCTTC.

This clonotype came up a few times. The CDR3, as DNA: TGCGCCAGCAGCTCCTCCCGGACTCCGGATACGCAGTATTTT. It encodes CASSSSRTPDTQYF. This chain joins TRBV5-1 and TRBJ2-3, with D tentatively TRBD2 (5 bases). This CDR3 is built from 14 residues. Germline V CDR1 and CDR2: SGHRS, YFSETQ. Trimming pared 3 bases from V and 6 bases from J, leaving 14 bases between.

This clonotype was seen at least ten times. This chain uses TRBV4-2 with TRBJ1-2, with D perhaps TRBD1 (6 bases). The germline V gene encodes CDR1 LGHNA and CDR2 YNFKEQ. V shed 5 bases and J shed 4 bases, with 11 bases lying between them. The CDR3 has 13 amino acids. The CDR3 spells CASSNREGYGYTF. The CDR3 nucleotides read TGTGCCAGCAGCAACAGGGAGGGCTATGGCTACACCTTC.

This clonotype was found many times. The rearrangement uses TRBV12-3 or TRBV12-4 and TRBJ2-7, with 8 bases fitting TRBD1. The CDR3 sequence is 12 residues long. V shed 6 bases and J 6 bases; nucleotides not matched to a gene: 4. CDR3 DNA: TGTGCCAGCAGGATGACAGGGGTCGAGCAGTACTTC. The encoded protein is CASRMTGVEQYF.

This clonotype was found many times. The chain joins TRBV20-1 to TRBJ2-3; tentatively, D is TRBD2 (6 bases). This CDR3 has 14 amino acids. Trimming left V 3 bases short and J 3 bases short, with 13 bases between. CDR1 is DFQATT and CDR2 is SNEGSKA in the germline V gene (reference sequence). The CDR3: CSASETGRTDTQYF. In DNA form, the CDR3 reads TGCAGTGCTAGCGAAACCGGGAGAACAGATACGCAGTATTTT.

There are many counts of this clonotype. V usage is TRBV9 and J usage is TRBJ2-1; no reliable D call. Trimming took off 0 bases at V and 12 bases at J, with 13 bases between the two ends. This CDR3 region has 13 residues. CDR1 is SGDLS and CDR2 is YYNGEE in the germline V gene. Here the CDR3 DNA reads TGTGCCAGCAGCGTAGACCCTGGCTCTGTGCAGTTCTTC. Translated: CASSVDPGSVQFF.

This clonotype was counted at least ten times. The chain employs TRBV12-3 or TRBV12-4 and TRBJ1-5; no clear D gene. V was shortened by 6 bases and J by 0 bases, with 18 bases between the two germline ends. The CDR3 loop spans 17 amino acids. This CDR3 is CASSSRVGGISNQPQHF. Here the CDR3 DNA reads TGTGCCAGCAGCTCCCGCGTGGGAGGGATTAGCAATCAGCCCCAGCATTTT.

This clonotype appeared many times. This chain joins TRBV2 and TRBJ1-1; the D is unclear. Germline CDR1 and CDR2: SNHLY and FYNNEI. The CDR3 is 11 amino acids. V gave up 10 bases and J gave up 14 bases, with 20 bases separating them. The CDR3 DNA is TGTGCCACAATACTCGAGGACGCTGGGTTCTTT. Its protein product is CATILEDAGFF.

This clonotype appeared many times. The chain joins TRBV5-1 to TRBJ1-2; D gene ambiguous. Deletions cut 4 bases from V and 7 bases from J, with 14 bases between. Looked up from germline, CDR1 is SGHRS and CDR2 is YFSETQ. The CDR3 is 13 amino acids. CDR3 sequence reads: CASSVEGSPGYTF. Here the CDR3 DNA reads TGCGCCAGCAGCGTCGAGGGATCCCCTGGCTACACCTTC.

This clonotype has ten or more counts. This chain uses TRBV20-1 with TRBJ1-1, with 10 bases identical to TRBD1. Unmatched junction bases numbered 6, after V lost 1 base and J lost 7 bases. There are 14 residues in the CDR3. The germline V gene has CDR1 DFQATT and CDR2 SNEGSKA (reference sequence). CDR3 DNA: TGCAGTGCTAGAGTTCCGACAGGGGGCATTGAAGCTTTCTTT. Amino acid sequence: CSARVPTGGIEAFF.

This clonotype was recorded at least ten times. This sequence joins TRBV5-4 and TRBJ1-4, with TRBD1 matching 9 bases. This CDR3 contains 14 residues. Germline CDR1 is SGHNT and CDR2 is YYREEE (reference sequence). V shed 5 bases and J 6 bases; nucleotides not matched to a gene: 5. The CDR3 protein is CASRSGQGDEKLFF. The DNA for the CDR3 is TGTGCCAGCAGATCGGGACAGGGCGATGAAAAACTGTTTTTT.

The V gene is TRBV3-1, the J gene TRBJ2-5, with a tentative D call TRBD1 (5 bases). Trimming cost V 4 bases and J 7 bases, with 10 bases left between them. This CDR3 has 12 amino acids. Germline V gene data show CDR1 as LGHDT and CDR2 as YNNKEL (reference sequence). CDR3 protein: CASSRSTGTQYF. As DNA, the CDR3 is TGTGCCAGCAGCCGTTCAACAGGGACCCAGTACTTC.

This clonotype has at least ten counts. This chain connects TRBV28 to TRBJ2-1; the D is unclear. Looked up from germline, CDR1 is MDHEN and CDR2 is SYDVKM. This CDR3 is 12 amino acids long. Trimming removed 6 bases from V and 8 bases from J, with 11 bases in between. The CDR3 loop is CASRLNTHEQFF. In DNA form, the CDR3 reads TGTGCCAGCAGACTAAACACCCATGAGCAGTTCTTC.